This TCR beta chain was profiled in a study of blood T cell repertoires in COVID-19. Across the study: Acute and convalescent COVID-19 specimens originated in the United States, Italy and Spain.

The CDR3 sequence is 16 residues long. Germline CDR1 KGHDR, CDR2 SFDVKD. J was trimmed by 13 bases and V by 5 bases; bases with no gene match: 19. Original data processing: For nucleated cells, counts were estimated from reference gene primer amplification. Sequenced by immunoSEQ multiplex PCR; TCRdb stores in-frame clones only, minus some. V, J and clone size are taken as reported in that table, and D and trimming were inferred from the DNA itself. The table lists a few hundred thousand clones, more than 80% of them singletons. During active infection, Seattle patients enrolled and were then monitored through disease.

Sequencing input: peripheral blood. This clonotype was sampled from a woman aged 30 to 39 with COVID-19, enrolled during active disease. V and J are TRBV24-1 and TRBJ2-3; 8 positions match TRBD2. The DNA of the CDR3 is TGTGCCACCAGTGCCCAGCCCATAGCGGGATGGGAAGTAAAGTATTTT. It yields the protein CATSAQPIAGWEVKYF.